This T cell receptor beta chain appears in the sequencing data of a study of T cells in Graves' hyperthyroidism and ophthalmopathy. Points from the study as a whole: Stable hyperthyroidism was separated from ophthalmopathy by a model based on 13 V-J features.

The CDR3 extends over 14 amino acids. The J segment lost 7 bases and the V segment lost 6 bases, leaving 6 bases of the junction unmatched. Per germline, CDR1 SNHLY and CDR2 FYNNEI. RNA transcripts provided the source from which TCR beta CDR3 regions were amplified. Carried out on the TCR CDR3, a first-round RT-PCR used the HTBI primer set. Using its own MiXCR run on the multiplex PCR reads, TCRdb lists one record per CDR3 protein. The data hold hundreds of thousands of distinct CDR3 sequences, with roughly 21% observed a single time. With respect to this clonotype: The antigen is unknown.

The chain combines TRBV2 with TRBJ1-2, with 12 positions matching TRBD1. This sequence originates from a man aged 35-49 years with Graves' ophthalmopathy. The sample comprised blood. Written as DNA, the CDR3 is TGTGCCAGCAGGGCCGGGACAGGGGGCGCTGGCTACACCTTC. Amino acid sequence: CASRAGTGGAGYTF.